This TCR beta chain appears in the sequencing data of a study of blood T cells in healthy people across ages. Study observations and caveats: Unknown CMV status may confound age-related changes in expanded clones. Older age coincided with a roughly linear decline in TCR beta diversity per million T cells.

Germline V gene lookup returns CDR1 SGDLS and CDR2 YYNGEE. The CDR3 consists of 16 residues. In regard to this clonotype: The antigen is undetermined. This clone may be a read error of a much larger clone one base away.

Donors gave around 9.3 milliliters of peripheral blood apiece. Through a sample-barcoded 5' primer and a J-beta primer mix, a second PCR was run for about 6 to 12 cycles. The template-switch adaptor was a 5' adaptor with 12 random nucleotides. It tagged each cDNA molecule. Each CDR3 protein is one row after TCRdb ran MiXCR on the 5' RACE reads. Of 1.5 million to 2 million distinct CDR3 sequences listed, roughly 30% are singletons. The source material was blood. The receptor's source is a woman aged 25-40 years in good health. V is TRBV9 and J is TRBJ2-1, with TRBD1 identical over 10 bases. Written as DNA, the CDR3 is TGTACCAGCAGCGCAACACCGGGACAGGGGTTAAATGAGCAGTTCTTC. Encoded protein: CTSSATPGQGLNEQFF.